A selection of T cell receptor beta chains follows, all from one sample in a study of CD8+ T cells in alopecia areata. Clones were sequenced by immunoSEQ multiplex PCR, and TCRdb holds only the in-frame ones, with some missing. The profile shows 110,000 or so clones, 55% to 70% of them singletons. The source material was NKG2D-low CD8+ T cells sorted from blood. These receptors were taken from a human donor with alopecia areata. The CDR3 runs from the conserved cysteine through the conserved F or W. A D gene is named only where the DNA matches it firmly. Rows may omit the clone size; those that give it use once, few, many or a size class.

cdr3_aa	cdr3_nt	v_call	j_call	clone_size	d_call
CAWSVRVGEQFF	TGTGCCTGGAGTGTAAGGGTAGGGGAGCAGTTCTTC	TRBV30	TRBJ2-1	.	.
CASSLDRQPYEQYF	TGTGCCAGCAGCTTAGACAGGCAGCCCTACGAGCAGTACTTC	TRBV7-8	TRBJ2-7	.	.
CASSISSGSTDTQYF	TGTGCCAGCAGCATTAGTAGCGGGAGCACAGATACGCAGTATTTT	TRBV6-5	TRBJ2-3	many	TRBD2
CASSVKVAGPRNEQFF	TGTGCCAGCAGCGTGAAGGTAGCGGGGCCTCGCAATGAGCAGTTCTTC	TRBV7-9	TRBJ2-1	.	TRBD2
CASSARIQGAWDTEAFF	TGTGCCAGCAGCGCTCGAATACAGGGGGCCTGGGACACTGAAGCTTTCTTT	TRBV11-2	TRBJ1-1	few	TRBD1
CASSPPGPSLYEQYF	TGTGCCAGCAGCCCGCCGGGCCCTAGCCTGTACGAGCAGTACTTC	TRBV11-2	TRBJ2-7	.	.
CASSAINSIETQYF	TGTGCCAGCAGTGCCATAAACTCGATAGAGACCCAGTACTTC	TRBV28	TRBJ2-5	.	.
CASSPESAGKRWETQYF	TGTGCCAGCAGCCCGGAGTCAGCGGGTAAACGGTGGGAGACCCAGTACTTC	TRBV7-9	TRBJ2-5	.	.
CASTGTQGQGPFEDTEAFF	TGTGCCAGCACCGGGACACAGGGGCAGGGACCATTTGAGGACACTGAAGCTTTCTTT	TRBV7-9	TRBJ1-1	.	TRBD1
CASSQVQRVPSNEQFF	TGTGCCAGCAGCCAAGTCCAGCGGGTCCCGTCCAATGAGCAGTTCTTC	TRBV4-2	TRBJ2-1	few	.
CSAPSLNTEAFF	TGCAGCGCTCCCTCGCTGAACACTGAAGCTTTCTTT	TRBV29-1	TRBJ1-1	.	.
CASSNGGTEAFF	TGTGCCAGTAGTAACGGGGGAACTGAAGCTTTCTTT	TRBV19	TRBJ1-1	.	.
CASILGNEQFF	TGTGCCAGCATCCTCGGGAATGAGCAGTTCTTC	TRBV27	TRBJ2-1	.	.
CSIEGQGDTYEQYF	TGCAGCATTGAAGGACAGGGGGACACCTACGAGCAGTACTTC	TRBV29-1	TRBJ2-7	.	TRBD1
CASSLEATDKTDTQYF	TGCGCCAGCAGCTTGGAGGCAACGGACAAGACAGATACGCAGTATTTT	TRBV5-1	TRBJ2-3	.	.
CASSVNRDRGGTEAFF	TGTGCCAGCAGCGTTAACCGGGACAGGGGTGGCACTGAAGCTTTCTTT	TRBV9	TRBJ1-1	.	TRBD1
CASSYGQFEAFF	TGTGCCAGCAGCTACGGACAGTTTGAAGCTTTCTTT	TRBV7-9	TRBJ1-1	.	.
CATSREGQVNTGELFF	TGTGCCACCAGCAGAGAGGGACAGGTGAACACCGGGGAGCTGTTTTTT	TRBV15	TRBJ2-2	.	TRBD1